A single sample gave rise to the 8 T cell receptor beta chains below, sequenced in a study of radiotherapy plus CTLA-4 blockade in lung cancer. Here immunoSEQ multiplex PCR was the method, and the copy in TCRdb shows in-frame clones only, minus some. The table has tens of thousands of clones, around four fifths seen once. Source: peripheral blood, taken from a patient treated with radiotherapy plus ipilimumab. The receptors shown here come from a human donor with non-small cell lung cancer whose response to radiotherapy plus ipilimumab could not be evaluated.

This chain uses TRBV18 with TRBJ2-3; the D gene is possibly TRBD1 (6 bases). The CDR3 is 17 amino acids. Trimming removed 3 bases from V and 3 bases from J, with 19 bases in between. Per germline, CDR1 KGHSH and CDR2 LQKENI. The CDR3 protein is CASSPARGFKETDTQYF. CDR3 DNA sequence: TGTGCCAGCTCACCTGCCAGGGGTTTCAAGGAGACAGATACGCAGTATTTT.

The V and J genes are TRBV2 and TRBJ1-2; 7 bases align to TRBD1. With V trimmed by 4 bases and J by 4 bases, 3 bases remained unmatched. The CDR3 is made up of 13 amino acids. Germline V lookup: CDR1 SNHLY, CDR2 FYNNEI. The CDR3 sequence is CASSGQGTYGYTF. The DNA of the CDR3 is TGTGCCAGCAGTGGACAGGGTACCTATGGCTACACCTTC.

This sequence joins TRBV18 and TRBJ1-1, with D possibly being TRBD1 (6 bases). Deletions cut 2 bases from V and 4 bases from J, with 14 bases between. The CDR3 has 15 amino acids. CDR1 and CDR2 (germline): KGHSH, LQKENI. The DNA of the CDR3 is TGTGCCAGCTCACCAAGGGGCACAGGGCCCACTGAAGCTTTCTTT. Translation: CASSPRGTGPTEAFF.

A few counts support this clone. The chain couples TRBV7-2 to TRBJ2-5; no clear D. This CDR3 has 12 amino acids. V lost 5 bases to trimming and J lost 5 bases, with 9 bases between them. Germline loops: CDR1 SGHTA, CDR2 FQGNSA. This chain's CDR3 is CASSPFGETQYF. DNA of the CDR3: TGTGCCAGCAGCCCCTTCGGGGAGACCCAGTACTTC.

This chain joins TRBV5-1 and TRBJ2-3; D remains ambiguous. Germline-derived CDR1 and CDR2 are SGHRS and YFSETQ. The CDR3 covers 13 residues. V shed 5 bases and J shed 2 bases, with 9 bases lying between them. The CDR3: CASSVQITDTQYF. CDR3 DNA: TGCGCCAGCAGTGTACAGATCACAGATACGCAGTATTTT.

This sequence joins TRBV14 and TRBJ2-7; 9 positions match TRBD2. The trim removed 3 bases at V and 3 bases at J, leaving 9 bases unmatched. The germline CDR1 and CDR2 sequences are SGHDN and FVKESK. There are 16 residues in the CDR3. The CDR3 spells CASSQDRLADFYEQYF. CDR3 nucleotides: TGTGCCAGCAGCCAGGATAGACTAGCGGATTTCTACGAGCAGTACTTC.

This clone was counted between two and nine times. The gene calls are TRBV25-1 and TRBJ1-3; 8 bases align to TRBD1. Trimming at V came to 1 base and at J to 4 bases, leaving 6 bases not matched to a gene. Germline V gene sequence: CDR1 MGHDK, CDR2 SYGVNS. The CDR3 is 16 residues long. CDR3 sequence: CASSEFEGTGGNTIYF. CDR3 in DNA: TGTGCCAGCAGTGAATTCGAAGGGACAGGAGGAAACACCATATATTTT.

The V and J genes are TRBV4-1 and TRBJ2-1; 9 nucleotides match TRBD2. Looked up from germline, CDR1 is MGHRA and CDR2 is YSYEKL. The CDR3 runs to 14 residues. V shed 2 bases, J shed 6 bases, and the junction held 2 bases outside the gene matches. The CDR3 region has the DNA TGCGCCAGCAGCCAAATGACTAGCGGCAATGAGCAGTTCTTC. It encodes CASSQMTSGNEQFF.